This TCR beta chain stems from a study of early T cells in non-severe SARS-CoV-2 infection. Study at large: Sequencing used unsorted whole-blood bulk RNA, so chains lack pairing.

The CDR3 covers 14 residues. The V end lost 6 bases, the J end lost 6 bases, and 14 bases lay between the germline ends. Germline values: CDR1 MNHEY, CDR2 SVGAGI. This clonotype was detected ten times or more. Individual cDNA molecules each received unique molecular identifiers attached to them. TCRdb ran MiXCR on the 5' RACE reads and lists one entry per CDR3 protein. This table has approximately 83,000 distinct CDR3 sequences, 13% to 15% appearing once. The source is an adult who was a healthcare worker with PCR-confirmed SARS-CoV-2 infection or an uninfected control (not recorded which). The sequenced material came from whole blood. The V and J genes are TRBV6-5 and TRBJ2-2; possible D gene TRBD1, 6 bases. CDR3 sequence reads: CASRKTGKAGELFF. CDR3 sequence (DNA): TGTGCCAGCAGAAAGACAGGAAAGGCCGGGGAGCTGTTTTTT.